This T cell receptor (beta chain) is from a study of PD-L1 blockade in urothelial cancer. Looking at the study overall: It was at 3 weeks (second dose) and 6 weeks after treatment start that blood was analyzed.

Sequencing was performed with immunoSEQ multiplex PCR; in TCRdb, only in-frame clones are kept and a portion is missing. The data hold fewer than 65,000 clones, with roughly 77% observed a single time. The time point was: pretreatment peripheral blood. This TCR was recovered from a man aged 70-80 years with urothelial cancer. The sample in question was PBMCs, obtained around atezolizumab (anti-PD-L1) treatment.

The CDR3 DNA is TGTGCCAGCAGCCTGACTAGCGGGTTAGCAGATACGCAGTATTTT. Protein: CASSLTSGLADTQYF. The chain joins TRBV5-4 to TRBJ2-3; 10 nucleotides match TRBD2. V gave up 4 bases and J gave up 4 bases; unmatched junction bases: 6. CDR1 is SGHNT, CDR2 YYREEE, per germline (reference sequence). The CDR3 is 15 residues long. Full variable domain (missing parts from reference TRBV5-4 and TRBJ2-3): ETGVTQSPTHLIKTRGQQVTLRCSSQSGHNTVSWYQQALGQGPQFIFQYYREEENGRGNFPPRFSGLQFPNYSSELNVNALELDDSALYLCASSLTSGLADTQYFGPGTRLTVL.